The 30 T cell receptor beta chains below all came from one sample that was sequenced in a study of control samples from healthy donors and cancer patients. Sequencing used immunoSEQ multiplex PCR; TCRdb keeps in-frame clones, though not all of them. This sample yields approximately 150,000 clones, of which 88% are seen a single time; about 1.7% belongs to the top ten. The sequenced material came from blood. These receptors came from a young man in good health.

J is TRBJ2-7 and V is TRBV4-2; 11 bases map to TRBD1. Germline V gives CDR1 LGHNA, CDR2 YNFKEQ. This CDR3 has 16 amino acids. V was clipped by 1 base and J by 4 bases; unmatched bases: 6. The CDR3 nucleotides read TGTGCCAGCAGCCAAGCGCTGGGGACAGGGGGGTACGAGCAGTACTTC. Its protein product is CASSQALGTGGYEQYF.

The CDR3 DNA follows: TGCAGTGCTAGTGGGGGCACCACTGAAGCTTTCTTT. It translates to CSASGGTTEAFF. The rearrangement uses TRBV20-1 and TRBJ1-1; possibly TRBD1 for D (6 bases). From germline, CDR1 is DFQATT and CDR2 SNEGSKA (reference sequence). The CDR3 loop spans 12 amino acids. V dropped 3 bases and J dropped 4 bases, with 9 bases sitting between them.

The count of this clone is one. The rearrangement joins TRBV5-1 to TRBJ1-3; D not resolved. Trimming removed 0 bases at V and 4 bases at J, with 11 bases between. The CDR3 is 15 residues long. Germline values: CDR1 SGHRS, CDR2 YFSETQ. Here the CDR3 reads CASSLGPSRGNTIYF. The CDR3 bases are TGCGCCAGCAGCTTGGGTCCGAGCCGGGGAAACACCATATATTTT. The whole variable domain, remainder taken from reference TRBV5-1 and TRBJ1-3, is KAGVTQTPRYLIKTRGQQVTLSCSPISGHRSVSWYQQTPGQGLQFLFEYFSETQRNKGNFPGRFSGRQFSNSRSEMNVSTLELGDSALYLCASSLGPSRGNTIYFGEGSWLTVV.

The rearrangement links TRBV28 to TRBJ1-6, with a weak D call TRBD1 (6 bases). This CDR3 has 15 residues. Germline CDR1 and CDR2: MDHEN and SYDVKM. Trimming cost V 4 bases and J 8 bases, with 15 bases left between them. The CDR3 is CASSSKQGYDSPLHF. The CDR3 DNA sequence: TGTGCCAGCAGTTCAAAACAGGGCTACGATTCACCCCTCCACTTT.

The V and J genes are TRBV24-1 and TRBJ1-5; 8 bases are shared with TRBD1. V dropped 3 bases and J dropped 7; count of bases not matched to a gene: 7. Germline CDR1 KGHDR, CDR2 SFDVKD. This CDR3 spans 15 amino acids. The CDR3, as DNA: TGTGCCACCAGTGATGGCGGACAGGGAATACAGCCCCAGCATTTT. Translating it yields CATSDGGQGIQPQHF.

CDR3 in amino acids: CASNHGTGGPYEQYF. The CDR3 DNA sequence: TGTGCCAGTAACCACGGGACAGGGGGTCCCTACGAGCAGTACTTC. The V and J genes are TRBV19 and TRBJ2-7, with 11 bases that match TRBD1. V shed 7 bases and J 2 bases; nucleotides not matched to a gene: 7. Germline V lookup: CDR1 LNHDA, CDR2 SQIVND (reference sequence). The CDR3 is made up of 15 amino acids. Variable domain in full (rest from reference TRBV19 and TRBJ2-7): DGGITQSPKYLFRKEGQNVTLSCEQNLNHDAMYWYRQDPGQGLRLIYYSQIVNDFQKGDIAEGYSVSREKKESFPLTVTSAQKNPTAFYLCASNHGTGGPYEQYFGPGTRLTVT.

The chain carries TRBV11-2 and TRBJ1-4; TRBD1 aligns across 7 bases. The CDR3 contains 14 residues. J gave up 8 bases and V 1 base, and 4 bases lay outside the gene matches. Germline CDR1 is SGHAT and CDR2 is FQNNGV. CDR3 amino acids: CASSLGQGSEKLFF. In DNA, the CDR3 is TGTGCCAGCAGCTTAGGACAGGGCAGCGAAAAACTGTTTTTT.

The chain has TRBV24-1 and TRBJ2-1; no definite D call. CDR1 and CDR2 from the germline V gene are KGHDR and SFDVKD. V was shortened by 4 bases and J by 0 bases, with 3 bases between the two germline ends. This CDR3 region has 13 residues. The DNA of the CDR3 is TGTGCCACCAGTGAAACCTCCTACAATGAGCAGTTCTTC. It translates to CATSETSYNEQFF.

The chain is built from TRBV9 and TRBJ1-2; 9 bases map to TRBD1. V lost 0 bases to trimming and J lost 8 bases; unmatched junction nucleotides: 11. Looked up from germline, CDR1 is SGDLS and CDR2 is YYNGEE. This CDR3 region has 16 residues. CDR3 DNA: TGTGCCAGCAGCGTAGCTCGGGGACAGGGACGGGGCGGCTACACCTTC. Its translation is CASSVARGQGRGGYTF. Filled out from reference TRBV9 and TRBJ1-2, the complete variable domain reads DSGVTQTPKHLITATGQRVTLRCSPRSGDLSVYWYQQSLDQGLQFLIQYYNGEERAKGNILERFSAQQFPDLHSELNLSSLELGDSALYFCASSVARGQGRGGYTFGSGTRLTVV.

The rearrangement uses TRBV27 and TRBJ1-5, with 7 bases matching TRBD1. The germline V gene has CDR1 MNHEY and CDR2 SMNVEV (reference sequence). The ends lost 2 bases at V and 4 bases at J; junction bases unmatched: 5. The CDR3 consists of 15 residues. The DNA for the CDR3 is TGTGCCAGCAGTTTAGTCCAGGGGGGGAATCAGCCCCAGCATTTT. This translates into CASSLVQGGNQPQHF.

The table lists this clone with a few counts. This rearrangement joins TRBV4-2 to TRBJ2-1; D ambiguous. Trimming removed 0 bases at V and 2 bases at J, with 11 bases between. Germline CDR1 is LGHNA and CDR2 is YNFKEQ. The CDR3 extends over 16 amino acids. The CDR3 sequence: CASSQDSGLAYNEQFF. CDR3 nucleotides: TGTGCCAGCAGCCAAGACTCCGGGTTGGCCTACAATGAGCAGTTCTTC.

This chain uses TRBV5-6 with TRBJ2-2; TRBD1 matches at 7 bases. Trimming cost V 0 bases and J 5 bases; bases outside gene matches: 4. From germline, CDR1 is SGHDT and CDR2 YYEEEE. CDR3 length equals 15 residues. CDR3 amino acids: CASSLEGARTGELFF. CDR3 bases: TGTGCCAGCAGCTTGGAGGGGGCGAGGACCGGGGAGCTGTTTTTT.

The chain links TRBV28 to TRBJ1-5; D call uncertain. The CDR3 totals 13 residues. Trimming cost V 4 bases and J 5 bases, with 9 bases left between them. CDR1 and CDR2 (germline): MDHEN, SYDVKM. The CDR3 region is CASSYQSYQPQHF. Written as DNA, the CDR3 is TGTGCCAGCAGTTACCAAAGTTATCAGCCCCAGCATTTT.

In DNA form, the CDR3 reads TGTGCCAGCAGCCAAGTTACAGGGCAGCCCCAGCATTTT. Protein sequence: CASSQVTGQPQHF. The V and J genes are TRBV4-2 and TRBJ1-5; possible D gene TRBD1, 6 bases. The germline CDR1 and CDR2 sequences are LGHNA and YNFKEQ. Trimming took 1 base from V and 7 from J, leaving 8 bases between them. The CDR3 contains 13 residues.

The gene calls are TRBV7-2 and TRBJ2-3; D not resolved. The CDR3 spans 13 residues. V was shortened by 6 bases and J by 2 bases, with 9 bases between the two germline ends. Germline V lookup: CDR1 SGHTA, CDR2 FQGNSA. The CDR3 loop reads CASRLFITDTQYF. The CDR3 nucleotides are TGTGCCAGCAGGCTCTTTATCACAGATACGCAGTATTTT.

The chain employs TRBV30 and TRBJ1-5; perhaps TRBD1 as D (5 bases). V lost 3 bases, J lost 3 bases, and 9 bases lay in between. The germline gives CDR1 GTSNPN, CDR2 SVGIG (reference sequence). The CDR3 runs 13 residues. DNA for the CDR3: TGTGCCTGGAGCCAGGGTCTCAATCAGCCCCAGCATTTT. Amino acid sequence: CAWSQGLNQPQHF.

The chain couples TRBV19 to TRBJ1-2, with 7 bases fitting TRBD1. Germline V lookup: CDR1 LNHDA, CDR2 SQIVND (reference sequence). J gave up 7 bases and V 7 bases, and 9 bases lay outside the gene matches. CDR3 size: 13 residues. The CDR3 sequence is CASNPTGLGGYTF. CDR3 nucleotides: TGTGCCAGTAATCCGACAGGGCTGGGTGGCTACACCTTC.

This chain joins TRBV7-6 and TRBJ2-7; D uncertain. The germline V gene has CDR1 SGHVS and CDR2 FNYEAQ. The V end was cut by 0 bases, the J end by 12 bases, with 15 bases between. The CDR3 sequence is 13 residues long. The CDR3 DNA sequence: TGTGCCAGCAGCTTAGCCCCCCGTAAGGAGACGTACTTC. It yields the protein CASSLAPRKETYF.

This clone was seen only once. The chain couples TRBV6-5 to TRBJ2-7; weak D call: TRBD2 (5 bases). Looked up from germline, CDR1 is MNHEY and CDR2 is SVGAGI. The CDR3 contains 13 residues. The V gene lost 7 bases and the J gene lost 0 bases, with 10 bases spanning the gap. This chain's CDR3 is CASTLTTSYEQYF. The DNA for the CDR3 is TGTGCCAGCACCTTGACTACCTCCTACGAGCAGTACTTC.

By share, this clone ranks as medium-sized. The sample has other DNA sequences that encode this CDR3 too. This chain links TRBV6-1 with TRBJ2-2, with TRBD2 identical over 12 bases. J lost 6 bases, V lost 2 bases, and 1 base had no gene match. Germline assignment: CDR1 MNHNS and CDR2 SASEGT. CDR3 length: 15 residues. In nucleotides, the CDR3 is TGTGCCAGCAGTGAACTAGCGGGGGGGCCCGGGGAGCTGTTTTTT. Translated: CASSELAGGPGELFF.

This chain links TRBV11-2 with TRBJ2-7; TRBD1 aligns across 7 bases. CDR1 is SGHAT and CDR2 is FQNNGV in the germline V gene. V was pared by 4 bases and J by 2 bases, with 5 bases of the junction left unmatched. The CDR3 contains 14 residues. The DNA of the CDR3 is TGTGCCAGCAGCTCCCAAGGGACAGCCTACGAGCAGTACTTC. Translated, it gives CASSSQGTAYEQYF.

The chain employs TRBV7-2 and TRBJ1-1, with no clear D. V lost 3 bases and J 3 bases, leaving 8 bases between the germline ends. The CDR3 spans 13 residues. The germline V gene encodes CDR1 SGHTA and CDR2 FQGNSA. CDR3 nucleotides: TGTGCCAGCAGCTTGGCCCAGGACACTGAAGCTTTCTTT. Translation: CASSLAQDTEAFF. Supplemented by reference TRBV7-2 and TRBJ1-1, the full variable domain reads GAGVSQSPSNKVTEKGKDVELRCDPISGHTALYWYRQSLGQGLEFLIYFQGNSAPDKSGLPSDRFSAERTGGSVSTLTIQRTQQEDSAVYLCASSLAQDTEAFFGQGTRLTVV.

The V and J genes are TRBV5-1 and TRBJ2-4; 12 positions agree with TRBD2. CDR1 and CDR2 (germline): SGHRS, YFSETQ. The CDR3 has 15 amino acids. V lost 0 bases, J lost 5 bases, and 0 bases stayed unmatched. DNA for the CDR3: TGCGCCAGCAGCTTGGCTAGCGGGGGGGAAAACATTCAGTACTTC. It translates to CASSLASGGENIQYF.

The rearrangement joins TRBV6-1 to TRBJ1-5; D is unclear. The CDR3 is 14 amino acids. Trimming took off 0 bases at V and 2 bases at J, with 5 bases between the two ends. Germline V gene data show CDR1 as MNHNS and CDR2 as SASEGT. The CDR3 loop reads CASSEAGGNQPQHF. CDR3 DNA: TGTGCCAGCAGTGAAGCGGGTGGCAATCAGCCCCAGCATTTT.

This rearrangement joins TRBV7-9 to TRBJ1-2; maybe TRBD1 (6 bases). Germline-derived CDR1 and CDR2 are SEHNR and FQNEAQ (reference sequence). V shed 5 bases and J shed 2 bases, with 9 bases lying between them. The CDR3 spans 13 residues. The CDR3 loop reads CASSRGQNYGYTF. DNA for the CDR3: TGTGCCAGCAGCCGAGGACAGAACTATGGCTACACCTTC.

This rearrangement joins TRBV7-2 to TRBJ1-4, with D maybe TRBD1 (5 bases). Germline V gene data show CDR1 as SGHTA and CDR2 as FQGNSA. The CDR3 is 15 residues long. Trimming removed 1 base at V and 6 bases at J, with 12 bases between. CDR3 protein: CASSLGGSQDEKLFF. CDR3 coding DNA: TGTGCCAGCAGCTTAGGGGGGTCTCAGGATGAAAAACTGTTTTTT.

The CDR3 DNA reads as TGTGCCAGCAGCCAGGGACAGGGGGTCGGAAACACCATATATTTT. The encoded protein is CASSQGQGVGNTIYF. This chain uses TRBV7-6 with TRBJ1-3, with TRBD1 identical over 11 bases. Germline CDR1 is SGHVS and CDR2 is FNYEAQ. CDR3 size: 15 residues. With 5 bases clipped from V and 4 bases from J, the junction kept 4 bases outside the gene matches.

This clone was seen only a few times. The V gene is TRBV5-5, the J gene TRBJ1-2; D unclear. This CDR3 is 14 amino acids long. The V end was cut by 1 base, the J end by 1 base, with 8 bases between. Germline V gene sequence: CDR1 SGHKS, CDR2 YYEKEE (reference sequence). CDR3 sequence: CASSLRLLNYGYTF. As DNA, the CDR3 is TGTGCCAGCAGCTTGAGGCTGCTTAACTATGGCTACACCTTC.

CDR3 coding DNA: TGTGCCAGCAGTTTGGGACAGGCCACCATGAACACTGAAGCTTTCTTT. Its protein product is CASSLGQATMNTEAFF. The V gene is TRBV28, the J gene TRBJ1-1; 8 nucleotides match TRBD1. CDR1 is MDHEN and CDR2 is SYDVKM in the germline V gene. V shed 3 bases and J 0 bases; nucleotides not matched to a gene: 6. The CDR3 is 16 amino acids.

This sequence joins TRBV9 and TRBJ2-7, with TRBD1 matching over 10 bases. CDR3 size: 15 residues. Germline CDR1 is SGDLS and CDR2 is YYNGEE. J lost 5 bases, V lost 3 bases, and 8 bases had no gene match. CDR3 in amino acids: CASSATGTGEHEQYF. DNA of the CDR3: TGTGCCAGCAGCGCTACCGGGACAGGGGAGCACGAGCAGTACTTC.